This T cell receptor (beta chain) came from a study of blood T cell repertoires in COVID-19 (TCRdb year 2020). Background for the entire study: Samples covering the acute and convalescent phases of COVID-19 were provided by collaborators in the United States, Italy and Spain. The prospective study material was composed of cDNA or gDNA derived from T cells, B-cell-depleted T cells, or PBMCs. Deeply sampled blood TCRbeta repertoires from subjects exposed to, actively infected with, or recovered from COVID-19 were included in the dataset. A freely available public database, intended as a resource for researchers studying the immune response to SARS-CoV-2, is where the repertoires were released. Samples came from the ongoing ImmuneRACE study (first 160 participants) plus 1,254 subjects from 6 global collaborators. Nearly every sample came with metadata listing a de-identified subject ID, COVID-19 status, age in years and sex. Where available, HLA class I and class II types were obtained from metadata supplied by the sample provider rather than from assay-based typing.

The immunoSEQ Assay, a bias-controlled multiplex PCR, was used to amplify TCRbeta CDR3 regions from genomic DNA. As for the authors' bioinformatics: The number of nucleated cells in each sample was estimated by amplification of reference gene primers within the assay. To quantify the absolute abundance of each unique TCRbeta CDR3 rearrangement, sequence reads were collapsed and filtered. For each sample, productive Simpson clonality was calculated as the square root of Simpson's diversity index over productive rearrangements. In TCRdb, the immuneACCESS table is reduced to in-frame sequences with V and J assigned. These tables do not hold every clone; where another copy was compared, an unresolved V gene accounts for under half, and the others remain unexplained. V and J calls and clone size are those listed in that table; D and trimming were worked out from the DNA. The table for this sample lists 240,000 or so clones; around 87% of them were counted only once. The ten largest clones take up around 2.8% of the sample.

CDR1 and CDR2 are read off the germline V gene as SGHVS and FNYEAQ. The V and J ends are trimmed by 5 bases and 1 base, leaving 18 bases between them. CDR3 length: 18 amino acids, cysteine to phenylalanine. Kept here is only the CDR3 DNA, which spans 54 bases and is read in frame from base 1. Concerning this clone: Its antigen remains undetermined. No clone much larger than this one lies a single base away; base qualities are absent.

Another Seattle source contributed samples from volunteer blood donors who had recovered from COVID-19. Each collaborating institution followed its own protocols to collect whole blood in K2EDTA tubes. Collaborator samples were shipped for TCRbeta analysis as frozen whole blood, isolated PBMCs, or DNA extracted from either sample type. The paper as a whole reports these results and caveats: How much clinical and demographic metadata was included differed by source and by participant, and the metadata was provided uncurated.

The chain is encoded by TRBV7-6 joined to TRBJ1-6; TRBD1 is a possible D gene, resting on 6 matching bases. This clonotype was obtained from a woman younger than 45 who had recovered from COVID-19. Sequencing was carried out using peripheral blood. The CDR3 region: CASSERDIRFSYNSPLHF. The DNA sequence is TGTGCCAGCAGCGAACGGGACATAAGGTTTTCCTATAATTCACCCCTCCACTTT.